Given below is one T cell receptor beta chain in context. This entry comes from a study of cytomegalovirus exposure and HLA in healthy donors. PCR involved 60 Vbeta and 13 Jbeta primers. TCRdb keeps only in-frame clones here, not all; method: immunoSEQ multiplex PCR. The repertoire holds over 110,000 clones, with about 80% as singletons. The sequenced sample was PBMCs. The receptor comes from a woman in her sixties in good health and CMV-seropositive.

The CDR3 nucleotides read TGCGCCAGCAGCCACCTCAGGGCGGCGGGGGAAAAACTGTTTTTT. Translating it yields CASSHLRAAGEKLFF. The genes are TRBV4-3 and TRBJ1-4, with D tentatively TRBD1 (5 bases). CDR3 length equals 15 residues. CDR1 is LGHNA and CDR2 is YSLEER in the germline V gene. Trimming stripped 3 bases from V and 8 bases from J, with 16 bases between.